This passage covers 23 T cell receptor beta chains from one sample sequenced in a study of early T cells in non-severe SARS-CoV-2 infection. TCRdb called the 5' RACE reads again in MiXCR, with one record for every CDR3 protein. The sample comprises about 67,000 distinct CDR3 sequences, 11% of which are singletons, and around 4% rests with the top ten. Sequencing was performed on whole blood. All receptors derive from an adult who was a healthcare worker with PCR-confirmed SARS-CoV-2 infection or an uninfected control (not recorded which).

This chain uses TRBV29-1 with TRBJ1-1; a weak D match, TRBD1 (5 bases). Trimming left V 6 bases short and J 11 bases short, with 19 bases between. Germline V gene lookup returns CDR1 SQVTM and CDR2 ANQGSEA. This CDR3 region has 12 residues. CDR3 coding DNA: TGCAGCGTCAAAGGGACTGGTATCGGGGCTTTCTTT. Its protein product is CSVKGTGIGAFF. Variable domain in full (rest from reference TRBV29-1 and TRBJ1-1): SAVISQKPSRDICQRGTSLTIQCQVDSQVTMMFWYRQQPGQSLTLIATANQGSEATYESGFVIDKFPISRPNLTFSTLTVSNMSPEDSSIYLCSVKGTGIGAFFGQGTRLTVV.

In this sample, this clonotype turned up once. The V and J genes are TRBV12-3 or TRBV12-4 and TRBJ1-1; D not resolved. The CDR3 loop spans 13 amino acids. V lost 5 bases to trimming and J lost 1 base, with 8 bases between them. The DNA for the CDR3 is TGTGCCAGCAGTGGCCAGGAGAACACTGAAGCTTTCTTT. Translation: CASSGQENTEAFF.

This clonotype was counted ten times or more. The CDR3 region has the DNA TGTGCCAGCAGCGCACGCGGGGCCCCGAAGATCTACGAGCAGTACTTC. As protein: CASSARGAPKIYEQYF. V and J are TRBV7-6 and TRBJ2-7; a weak D match, TRBD2 (6 bases). Germline CDR1 SGHVS, CDR2 FNYEAQ. V was clipped by 5 bases and J by 3 bases, with 20 bases between them. The CDR3 loop spans 16 amino acids.

This clonotype was seen more than once but under ten times. The J gene is TRBJ1-1, the V gene TRBV9; D possibly corresponds to TRBD1 (5 bases). In germline, CDR1 is SGDLS, CDR2 YYNGEE. V gave up 4 bases and J gave up 5 bases, with 18 bases separating them. The CDR3 has 15 amino acids. For the CDR3, the DNA is TGTGCCAGCAGCCCTTCGGGGGTCCCAAGGACTGAAGCTTTCTTT. This sequence encodes CASSPSGVPRTEAFF.

The CDR3 is CASIGLAEINNEQFF. The CDR3 DNA reads TGTGCCAGCATCGGACTAGCGGAGATTAACAATGAGCAGTTCTTC. V is TRBV28 and J is TRBJ2-1, with 10 bases identical to TRBD2. This CDR3 is 15 amino acids long. V was pared by 7 bases and J by 5 bases, with 8 bases of the junction left unmatched. The germline V gene has CDR1 MDHEN and CDR2 SYDVKM.

This clonotype occurred a few times. The V gene is TRBV2, the J gene TRBJ2-7; 8 bases align to TRBD2. Germline V gene data show CDR1 as SNHLY and CDR2 as FYNNEI. This CDR3 comprises 13 residues. J lost 6 bases, V lost 6 bases, and 7 bases had no gene match. The CDR3 DNA reads as TGTGCCAGCAGGCCCTGGACTAGCAGCGAGCAGTACTTC. It codes for CASRPWTSSEQYF.

This clonotype was recorded at least ten times. This rearrangement joins TRBV5-6 to TRBJ2-1, with TRBD1 matching 9 bases. J gave up 7 bases and V 5 bases, and 10 bases lay outside the gene matches. This CDR3 has 15 residues. CDR1 and CDR2 (germline): SGHDT, YYEEEE. The chain's CDR3 is CASSYRGLAGNEQFF. The CDR3 DNA reads as TGTGCCAGCAGTTACAGGGGGCTTGCGGGGAATGAGCAGTTCTTC. The full variable domain, with the rest looked up from reference TRBV5-6 and TRBJ2-1, is DAGVTQSPTHLIKTRGQQVTLRCSPKSGHDTVSWYQQALGQGPQFIFQYYEEEERQRGNFPDRFSGHQFPNYSSELNVNALLLGDSALYLCASSYRGLAGNEQFFGPGTRLTVL.

Comment on this clonotype: A much larger clonotype is one base distant, so this may be a read error. This chain connects TRBV7-3 to TRBJ2-1, with 8 positions matching TRBD2. The trim removed 5 bases at V and 8 bases at J, leaving 11 bases unmatched. CDR1 and CDR2 (germline): SGHTA, FQGTGA. This CDR3 has 15 residues. The CDR3 nucleotides read TGTGCCAGCAGCCCCGGTCGGGGACTAGAGTATGAGCAGTTCTTC. It yields the protein CASSPGRGLEYEQFF.

This clonotype was detected ten times or more. The rearrangement uses TRBV6-1 and TRBJ2-1; TRBD2 agrees at 8 bases. This CDR3 is built from 14 residues. V trimming: 7 bases; J trimming: 3 bases; junction bases outside the gene matches: 5. The V gene's germline CDR1 is MNHNS and CDR2 SASEGT. The DNA of the CDR3 is TGTGCCAGCACCTTAGCGGGATTCTACAATGAGCAGTTCTTC. This translates into CASTLAGFYNEQFF.

This clonotype was found many times. The V call is TRBV7-9, the J call TRBJ2-7, with D hard to call. The CDR3 has 13 amino acids. V lost 1 base to trimming and J lost 0 bases, with 4 bases between them. Germline V lookup: CDR1 SEHNR, CDR2 FQNEAQ (reference sequence). The CDR3 nucleotides are TGTGCCAGCAGCTTAGAGTACTCCTACGAGCAGTACTTC. Protein: CASSLEYSYEQYF. Combining the CDR3 with reference TRBV7-9 and TRBJ2-7 gives the whole variable domain DTGVSQNPRHKITKRGQNVTFRCDPISEHNRLYWYRQTLGQGPEFLTYFQNEAQLEKSRLLSDRFSAERPKGSFSTLEIQRTEQGDSAMYLCASSLEYSYEQYFGPGTRLTVT.

This clonotype was observed many times. V gene TRBV12-3 or TRBV12-4 combines with J gene TRBJ2-7; tentatively, D is TRBD1 or TRBD2 (5 bases each). Trimming took 6 bases from V and 8 from J, leaving 14 bases between them. The CDR3 has 12 amino acids. The CDR3 is CASSAGTAQQYF. The CDR3 bases are TGTGCCAGCAGCGCCGGGACCGCCCAGCAGTACTTC.

Many counts were recorded for this clonotype. The chain uses TRBV6-1 and TRBJ1-1, with a weak D call TRBD1 (5 bases). CDR3 length: 10 residues. The V end lost 6 bases, the J end lost 8 bases, and 7 bases lay between the germline ends. Per the germline V gene, CDR1 is MNHNS and CDR2 is SASEGT. For the CDR3, the DNA is TGTGCCAGCAGGACAGTGGAAGCTTTCTTT. Protein: CASRTVEAFF.

A few counts support this clonotype. In nucleotides, the CDR3 is TGTGCCAGCAGGGAGCGGGGGGGCCTGACGAGCACAGATACGCAGTATTTT. Amino acids: CASRERGGLTSTDTQYF. V is TRBV7-3 and J is TRBJ2-3, with 10 bases identical to TRBD2. There are 17 residues in the CDR3. Germline CDR1 SGHTA, CDR2 FQGTGA. V was clipped by 6 bases and J by 0 bases; unmatched bases: 9.

The sample holds many counts of this clonotype. The V gene is TRBV11-2, the J gene TRBJ2-7; D unclear. The CDR3 totals 11 residues. Trimming shortened V by 3 bases and J by 2 bases, and 2 bases separated the two germline ends. CDR1 is SGHAT and CDR2 is FQNNGV in the germline V gene. The CDR3 coding sequence is TGTGCCAGCAGCTTTGCCTACGAGCAGTACTTC. This translates into CASSFAYEQYF.

This clonotype came up many times. The genes are TRBV11-2 and TRBJ2-3; 8 positions match TRBD2. Trimming removed 7 bases from V and 5 bases from J; junction bases left unmatched: 14. This CDR3 is built from 16 residues. Germline V CDR1 and CDR2: SGHAT, FQNNGV. For the CDR3, the DNA is TGTGCCAGCACCCCCACACTTAGCGGGACGGGAGATACGCAGTATTTT. Translated: CASTPTLSGTGDTQYF.

The chain uses TRBV20-1 and TRBJ2-7; D is ambiguous. The V gene lost 3 bases and the J gene lost 0 bases, with 9 bases spanning the gap. This CDR3 is built from 13 residues. The germline V gene encodes CDR1 DFQATT and CDR2 SNEGSKA (reference sequence). The CDR3 DNA is TGCAGTGCTAGTGAGGCGGACTCCTACGAGCAGTACTTC. Amino acid sequence: CSASEADSYEQYF.

This rearrangement joins TRBV5-1 to TRBJ2-3; D possibly matches TRBD1 or TRBD2 (5 bases each). V lost 7 bases and J lost 1, with 10 bases in between. Germline V gene data show CDR1 as SGHRS and CDR2 as YFSETQ. This CDR3 spans 13 amino acids. The CDR3 is CASCRDGTDTQYF. The CDR3 nucleotides read TGCGCCAGCTGCCGGGACGGCACAGATACGCAGTATTTT.

The sample holds many counts of this clonotype. The V and J genes are TRBV5-1 and TRBJ2-5, with D tentatively TRBD1 or TRBD2 (6 bases each). Germline assignment: CDR1 SGHRS and CDR2 YFSETQ. Trimming cost V 4 bases and J 2 bases, with 15 bases left between them. The CDR3 runs 15 residues. CDR3 DNA: TGCGCCAGCAGCCCACAGGGAGGACGGCAAGAGACCCAGTACTTC. Translating gives CASSPQGGRQETQYF.

This chain connects TRBV2 to TRBJ1-6, with TRBD1 matching 9 bases. The CDR3 length is 14 residues. Germline CDR1 and CDR2: SNHLY and FYNNEI. The V and J ends lost 10 bases and 8 bases, in that order; junction bases with no gene match: 9. CDR3 protein: CATRTGALDSPLHF. The DNA for the CDR3 is TGTGCCACTCGGACAGGGGCTCTTGATTCACCCCTCCACTTT.

On this clonotype itself: This may stem from a read error, because a much larger clone lies one nucleotide away. The V gene is TRBV20-1, the J gene TRBJ2-1, with 9 bases lining up with TRBD2. Germline V gene data show CDR1 as DFQATT and CDR2 as SNEGSKA (reference sequence). The CDR3 spans 17 residues. The CDR3 reads CGAIGYISGSRYNEQFF. The CDR3 nucleotides read TGCGGTGCTATCGGGTACATTAGCGGGAGTAGATACAATGAGCAGTTCTTC.

In this sample, this clonotype turned up a few times. The chain carries TRBV20-1 and TRBJ2-1; 8 bases line up with TRBD2. Germline CDR1 reads DFQATT; CDR2 reads SNEGSKA (reference sequence). The CDR3 has 14 residues. J gave up 4 bases and V 6 bases, and 8 bases lay outside the gene matches. The CDR3 nucleotides read TGCAGTGCCAGCAATATAGCGGGGTACAATGAGCAGTTCTTC. It is translated as CSASNIAGYNEQFF.

This clonotype was seen many times. V is TRBV30 and J is TRBJ1-2, with TRBD1 matching 7 bases. The V and J ends lost 8 bases and 3 bases, in that order; junction bases with no gene match: 9. The CDR3 sequence is 13 residues long. Germline V gives CDR1 GTSNPN, CDR2 SVGIG (reference sequence). In DNA, the CDR3 is TGTGCCGGCCACAGGGGCGCTGACTATGGCTACACCTTC. This translates into CAGHRGADYGYTF.

This chain joins TRBV7-8 and TRBJ2-7; D is perhaps TRBD1 or TRBD2 (5 bases each). V dropped 5 bases and J dropped 3 bases, with 8 bases sitting between them. The V gene's germline CDR1 is SGHVS and CDR2 FQNEAQ. CDR3 size: 12 residues. The CDR3: CASSMGRYEQYF. The CDR3 DNA reads TGTGCCAGCAGCATGGGACGCTACGAGCAGTACTTC.